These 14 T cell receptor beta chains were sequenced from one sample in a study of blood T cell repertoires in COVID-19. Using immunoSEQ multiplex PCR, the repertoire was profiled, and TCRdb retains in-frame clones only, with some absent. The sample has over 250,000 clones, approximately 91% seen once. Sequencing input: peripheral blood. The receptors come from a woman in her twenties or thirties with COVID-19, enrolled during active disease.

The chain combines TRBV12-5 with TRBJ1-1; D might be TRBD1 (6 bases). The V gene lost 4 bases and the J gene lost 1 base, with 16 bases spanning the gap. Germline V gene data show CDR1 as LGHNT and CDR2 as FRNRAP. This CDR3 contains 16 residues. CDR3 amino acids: CASGSSRGRGNTEAFF. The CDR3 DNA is TGTGCTAGTGGTTCTAGCAGGGGCAGGGGGAACACTGAAGCTTTCTTT.

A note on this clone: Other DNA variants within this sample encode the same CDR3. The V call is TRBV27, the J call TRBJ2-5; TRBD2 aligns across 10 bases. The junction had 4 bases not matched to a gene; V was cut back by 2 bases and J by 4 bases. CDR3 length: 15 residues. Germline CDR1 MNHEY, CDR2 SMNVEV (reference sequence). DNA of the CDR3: TGTGCCAGCAGTTTAGACCCTAGCGGGAGAGAGACCCAGTACTTC. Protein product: CASSLDPSGRETQYF.

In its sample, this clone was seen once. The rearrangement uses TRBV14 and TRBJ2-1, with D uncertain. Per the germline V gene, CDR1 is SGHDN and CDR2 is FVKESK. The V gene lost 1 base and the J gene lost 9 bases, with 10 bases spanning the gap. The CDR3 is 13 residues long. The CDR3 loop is CASSQVRGSEQFF. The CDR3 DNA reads TGTGCCAGCAGCCAAGTCAGAGGCTCTGAGCAGTTCTTC.

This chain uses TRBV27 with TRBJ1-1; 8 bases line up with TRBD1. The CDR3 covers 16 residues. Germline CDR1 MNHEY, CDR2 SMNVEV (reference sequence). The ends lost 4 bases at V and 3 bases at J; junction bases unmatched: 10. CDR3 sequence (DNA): TGTGCCAGCAGTTCCCATAGGACAGGGTTGGACACTGAAGCTTTCTTT. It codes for CASSSHRTGLDTEAFF.

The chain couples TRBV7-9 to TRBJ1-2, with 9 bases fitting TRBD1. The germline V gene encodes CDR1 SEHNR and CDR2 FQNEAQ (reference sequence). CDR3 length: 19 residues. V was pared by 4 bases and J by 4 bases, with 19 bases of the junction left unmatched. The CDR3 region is CASSSLGQGPSLKSYGYTF. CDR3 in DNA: TGTGCCAGCAGCTCACTAGGACAGGGGCCGAGCCTGAAGAGCTATGGCTACACCTTC.

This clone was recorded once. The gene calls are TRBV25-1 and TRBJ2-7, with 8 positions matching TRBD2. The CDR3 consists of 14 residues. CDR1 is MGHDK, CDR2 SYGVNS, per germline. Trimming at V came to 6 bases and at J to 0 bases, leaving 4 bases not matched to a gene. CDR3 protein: CASRVAGSSYEQYF. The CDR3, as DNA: TGTGCCAGCAGAGTAGCGGGGAGCTCCTACGAGCAGTACTTC.

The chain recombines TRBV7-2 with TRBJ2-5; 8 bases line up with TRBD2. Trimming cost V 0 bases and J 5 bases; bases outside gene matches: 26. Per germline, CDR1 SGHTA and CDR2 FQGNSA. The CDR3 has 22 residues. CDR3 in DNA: TGTGCCAGCAGCTTAGCCCCCCGACCACTACGGCGGGAGGACCCGAAAGGGGAGACCCAGTACTTC. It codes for CASSLAPRPLRREDPKGETQYF.

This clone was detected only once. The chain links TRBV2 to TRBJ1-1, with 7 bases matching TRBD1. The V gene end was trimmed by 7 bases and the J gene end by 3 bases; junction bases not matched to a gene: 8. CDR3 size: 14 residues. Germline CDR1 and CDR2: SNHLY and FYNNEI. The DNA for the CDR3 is TGTGCCAGCAAATTTTATGGACAGGACACTGAAGCTTTCTTT. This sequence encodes CASKFYGQDTEAFF.

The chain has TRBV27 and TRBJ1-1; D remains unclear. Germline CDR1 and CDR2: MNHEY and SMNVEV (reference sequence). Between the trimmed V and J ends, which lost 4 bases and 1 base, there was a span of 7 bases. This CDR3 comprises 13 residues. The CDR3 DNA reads TGTGCCAGCAGTTCCCACAAGAACACTGAAGCTTTCTTT. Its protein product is CASSSHKNTEAFF.

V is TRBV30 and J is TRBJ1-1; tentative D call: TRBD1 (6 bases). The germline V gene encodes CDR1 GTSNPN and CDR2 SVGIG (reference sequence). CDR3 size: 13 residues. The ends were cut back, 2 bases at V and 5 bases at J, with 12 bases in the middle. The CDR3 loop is CAWSLRTDTEAFF. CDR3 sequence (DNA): TGTGCCTGGAGTTTAAGGACAGATACTGAAGCTTTCTTT.

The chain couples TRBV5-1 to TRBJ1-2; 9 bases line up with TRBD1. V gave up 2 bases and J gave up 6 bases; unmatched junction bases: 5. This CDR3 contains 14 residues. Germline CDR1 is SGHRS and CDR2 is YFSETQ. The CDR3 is CASSFLDRGDGYTF. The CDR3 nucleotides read TGCGCCAGCAGCTTTCTCGACAGGGGGGATGGCTACACCTTC.

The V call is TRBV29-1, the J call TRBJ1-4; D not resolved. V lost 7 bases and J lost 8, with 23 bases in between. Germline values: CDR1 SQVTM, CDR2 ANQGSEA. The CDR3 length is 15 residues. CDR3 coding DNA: TGCAGCGCTAACTTCTTGGGAGTCGCGAGAGAAAAACTGTTTTTT. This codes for CSANFLGVAREKLFF.

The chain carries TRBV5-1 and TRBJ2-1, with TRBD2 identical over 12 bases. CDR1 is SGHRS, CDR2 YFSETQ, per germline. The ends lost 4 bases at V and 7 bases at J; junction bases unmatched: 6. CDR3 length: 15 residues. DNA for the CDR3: TGCGCCAGCAGCGGCGGACTAGCGGGATGGAATGAGCAGTTCTTC. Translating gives CASSGGLAGWNEQFF. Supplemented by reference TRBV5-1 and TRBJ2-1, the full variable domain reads KAGVTQTPRYLIKTRGQQVTLSCSPISGHRSVSWYQQTPGQGLQFLFEYFSETQRNKGNFPGRFSGRQFSNSRSEMNVSTLELGDSALYLCASSGGLAGWNEQFFGPGTRLTVL.

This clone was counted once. The CDR3 spells CASTQTGGDEQFF. CDR3 bases: TGTGCCAGCACCCAGACAGGGGGCGATGAGCAGTTCTTC. The rearrangement joins TRBV27 to TRBJ2-1; TRBD1 matches 10 bases. This CDR3 has 13 residues. V gave up 7 bases and J gave up 8 bases; unmatched junction bases: 5. Germline CDR1 reads MNHEY; CDR2 reads SMNVEV (reference sequence).